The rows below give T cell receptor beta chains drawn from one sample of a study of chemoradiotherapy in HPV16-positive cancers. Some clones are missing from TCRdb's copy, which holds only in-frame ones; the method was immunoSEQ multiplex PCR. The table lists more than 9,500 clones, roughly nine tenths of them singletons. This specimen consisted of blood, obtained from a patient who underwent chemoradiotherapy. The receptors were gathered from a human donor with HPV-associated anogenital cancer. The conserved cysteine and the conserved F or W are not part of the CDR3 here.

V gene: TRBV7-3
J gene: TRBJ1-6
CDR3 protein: ASSQGPDSPLH

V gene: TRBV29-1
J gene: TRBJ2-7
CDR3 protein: SVGSSYEQY

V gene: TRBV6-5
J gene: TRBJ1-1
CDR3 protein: ASSTGPGAF

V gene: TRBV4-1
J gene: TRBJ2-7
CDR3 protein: ASSPPTPGRWSSYEQY

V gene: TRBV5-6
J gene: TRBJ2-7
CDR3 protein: ASSLERRGYEQY

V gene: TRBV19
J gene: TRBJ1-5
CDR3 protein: ASSSGNNQPQH

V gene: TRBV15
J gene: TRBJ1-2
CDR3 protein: ATSSRLTGAGYT

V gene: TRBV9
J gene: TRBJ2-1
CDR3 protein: ASSVAPHVEQF

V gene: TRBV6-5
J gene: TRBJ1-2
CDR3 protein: ASNGQGYGYT

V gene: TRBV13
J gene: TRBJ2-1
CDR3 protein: ASSFDSKSGEQF

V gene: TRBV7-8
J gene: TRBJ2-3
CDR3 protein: ASSLRGAATDTQY

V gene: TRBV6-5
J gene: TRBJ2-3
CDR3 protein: ASSYSPGTDTQY

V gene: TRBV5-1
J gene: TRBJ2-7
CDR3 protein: ASRRSGGADEQY

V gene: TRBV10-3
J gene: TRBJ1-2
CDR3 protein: AISESGGAAYGYT

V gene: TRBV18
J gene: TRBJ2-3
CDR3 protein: ASSRDGRIDTQY

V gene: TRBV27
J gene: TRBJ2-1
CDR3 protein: ASSLGGGANNEQF

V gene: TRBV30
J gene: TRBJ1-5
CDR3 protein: AWSGGDNQPQH

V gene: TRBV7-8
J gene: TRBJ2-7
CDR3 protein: ASSLVRPLMGGSYEQY

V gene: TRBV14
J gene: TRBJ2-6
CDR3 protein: ASSQWARRLYTSGANVLT

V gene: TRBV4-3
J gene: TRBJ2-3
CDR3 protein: ASSHNRLPDTQY

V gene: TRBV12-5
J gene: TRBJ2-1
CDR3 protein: ASGYLNEQF

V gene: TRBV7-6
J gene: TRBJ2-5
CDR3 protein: ASSLLGVWETQY